These 18 T cell receptor beta chains originate from one sample sequenced in a study of OX40 agonist ivuxolimab in advanced cancers. Sequencing was performed with immunoSEQ multiplex PCR; in TCRdb, only in-frame clones are kept and a portion is missing. Among about 94,000 clones listed, approximately 94% were seen once. Specimen: CD4+ or CD8+ T cells sorted from blood, collected in a trial of the OX40 agonist ivuxolimab. These receptors were obtained from an adult with an advanced solid tumor such as melanoma, head and neck, liver or kidney cancer.

The rearrangement links TRBV29-1 to TRBJ1-1; D is possibly TRBD1 (6 bases). The CDR3 loop spans 14 amino acids. Germline values: CDR1 SQVTM, CDR2 ANQGSEA. The V and J ends lost 6 bases and 1 base respectively, with 15 bases between them. The CDR3 nucleotides read TGCAGCGTCGGTCGGGACACAACGAACACTGAAGCTTTCTTT. Translation gives CSVGRDTTNTEAFF. The complete variable domain, with remaining parts taken from reference TRBV29-1 and TRBJ1-1, reads SAVISQKPSRDICQRGTSLTIQCQVDSQVTMMFWYRQQPGQSLTLIATANQGSEATYESGFVIDKFPISRPNLTFSTLTVSNMSPEDSSIYLCSVGRDTTNTEAFFGQGTRLTVV.

The chain employs TRBV5-6 and TRBJ2-7, with TRBD2 as a possible D gene (6 bases). CDR1 and CDR2 (germline): SGHDT, YYEEEE. The CDR3 contains 13 residues. Trimming removed 4 bases from V and 2 bases from J, with 10 bases in between. The CDR3 spells CASSRDFTYEQYF. The CDR3 DNA reads as TGTGCCAGCAGCCGGGACTTCACCTACGAGCAGTACTTC.

The J gene is TRBJ2-1, the V gene TRBV7-9; possibly TRBD2 for D (5 bases). Germline V gene data show CDR1 as SEHNR and CDR2 as FQNEAQ (reference sequence). CDR3 size: 13 residues. The V end was cut by 1 base, the J end by 8 bases, with 9 bases between. The CDR3 region has the DNA TGTGCCAGCAGCTTAGGATCGGAGGATGAGCAGTTCTTC. Translating it yields CASSLGSEDEQFF. The full variable domain, with the rest looked up from reference TRBV7-9 and TRBJ2-1, is DTGVSQNPRHKITKRGQNVTFRCDPISEHNRLYWYRQTLGQGPEFLTYFQNEAQLEKSRLLSDRFSAERPKGSFSTLEIQRTEQGDSAMYLCASSLGSEDEQFFGPGTRLTVL.

The V gene is TRBV27, the J gene TRBJ2-1; the D gene is possibly TRBD2 (6 bases). Between the trimmed V and J ends, which lost 7 bases and 4 bases, there was a span of 11 bases. Germline V CDR1 and CDR2: MNHEY, SMNVEV (reference sequence). CDR3 length equals 13 residues. CDR3 in DNA: TGTGCCAGCACCCAGACTAGTTACAATGAGCAGTTCTTC. Its protein product is CASTQTSYNEQFF.

The gene calls are TRBV7-3 and TRBJ1-2; D not resolved. V lost 5 bases to trimming and J lost 0 bases, with 10 bases between them. Germline-derived CDR1 and CDR2 are SGHTA and FQGTGA. The CDR3 has 14 amino acids. In DNA, the CDR3 is TGTGCCAGCAGCCCGGGTGGGGCTAACTATGGCTACACCTTC. Its translation is CASSPGGANYGYTF.

The CDR3 is CASSQEAGLAQSSYNEQFF. The CDR3 nucleotides are TGTGCCAGCAGCCAAGAGGCGGGACTAGCCCAAAGCTCCTACAATGAGCAGTTCTTC. This chain connects TRBV4-2 to TRBJ2-1; TRBD2 matches at 9 bases. CDR3 length: 19 amino acids. The germline V gene encodes CDR1 LGHNA and CDR2 YNFKEQ. Trimming took 0 bases from V and 0 from J; bases not matched to a gene: 9.

The chain uses TRBV7-2 and TRBJ2-5; 14 bases fit TRBD2. V was pared by 5 bases and J by 5 bases, with 7 bases of the junction left unmatched. Germline V lookup: CDR1 SGHTA, CDR2 FQGNSA. CDR3 length equals 16 residues. CDR3 loop: CASSTGTSGSRETQYF. DNA of the CDR3: TGTGCCAGCAGCACAGGGACTAGCGGGAGCCGGGAGACCCAGTACTTC.

The chain combines TRBV7-2 with TRBJ2-5; D unresolved. Trimming pared 7 bases from V and 1 base from J, leaving 16 bases between. The germline V gene encodes CDR1 SGHTA and CDR2 FQGNSA. This CDR3 comprises 15 residues. CDR3 bases: TGTGCCAGCACCTATCGGGCAGCTTCCCAAGAGACCCAGTACTTC. This codes for CASTYRAASQETQYF.

The chain joins TRBV4-3 to TRBJ1-2; 7 nucleotides agree with TRBD1. Germline V gene sequence: CDR1 LGHNA, CDR2 YSLEER. The ends lost 0 bases at V and 9 bases at J; junction bases unmatched: 4. The CDR3 sequence is 13 residues long. The CDR3 sequence: CASSQDNRGSYTF. For the CDR3, the DNA is TGCGCCAGCAGCCAAGACAACAGGGGAAGCTACACCTTC.

The chain has TRBV10-3 and TRBJ2-1, with TRBD2 matching 8 bases. The CDR3 consists of 15 residues. Germline-derived CDR1 and CDR2 are ENHRY and SYGVKD. V was clipped by 6 bases and J by 5 bases; unmatched bases: 9. CDR3 region: CAISGGLGDNNEQFF. The CDR3 coding sequence is TGTGCCATCAGCGGGGGACTAGGGGATAACAATGAGCAGTTCTTC.

This chain connects TRBV19 to TRBJ1-1, with a weak D call TRBD1 (5 bases). The CDR3 loop spans 16 amino acids. Germline V gives CDR1 LNHDA, CDR2 SQIVND (reference sequence). Deletions cut 5 bases from V and 2 bases from J, with 18 bases between. The CDR3 region has the DNA TGTGCCAGTAGTCAAGGAGGGGCTCAGTTCAACACTGAAGCTTTCTTT. Translated, it gives CASSQGGAQFNTEAFF.

This chain links TRBV5-6 with TRBJ1-5; 9 bases align to TRBD1. The germline CDR1 and CDR2 sequences are SGHDT and YYEEEE. The CDR3 is 17 amino acids. Trimming cost V 4 bases and J 4 bases; bases outside gene matches: 12. The CDR3 DNA is TGTGCCAGCAGCCGCCTAGTTTCCGGGACAGGGAATCAGCCCCAGCATTTT. Translated, it gives CASSRLVSGTGNQPQHF.

This chain links TRBV2 with TRBJ1-4; no clear D gene. The CDR3 is 16 amino acids. Trimming removed 3 bases at V and 0 bases at J, with 11 bases between. Germline lookup yields CDR1 SNHLY and CDR2 FYNNEI. This chain's CDR3 is CASSERTIATNEKLFF. In DNA form, the CDR3 reads TGTGCCAGCAGTGAGAGGACGATTGCAACTAATGAAAAACTGTTTTTT.

The chain recombines TRBV18 with TRBJ2-5; D gene uncertain. Germline V gene lookup returns CDR1 KGHSH and CDR2 LQKENI. Deletions cut 3 bases from V and 3 bases from J, with 11 bases between. CDR3 length: 14 amino acids. In DNA, the CDR3 is TGTGCCAGCTCACCTTCGAGCTCCAAAGAGACCCAGTACTTC. Residues: CASSPSSSKETQYF.

The rearrangement links TRBV28 to TRBJ2-3, with 9 nucleotides matching TRBD2. V was pared by 4 bases and J by 0 bases, with 11 bases of the junction left unmatched. The CDR3 loop spans 18 amino acids. From germline, CDR1 is MDHEN and CDR2 SYDVKM. CDR3 nucleotide sequence: TGTGCCAGCAGTTCAGCGCGATCTAGCGGGATTAGCACAGATACGCAGTATTTT. Translation: CASSSARSSGISTDTQYF.

The chain combines TRBV5-1 with TRBJ2-1; the match to TRBD2 covers 15 bases. Trimming removed 4 bases from V and 5 bases from J; junction bases left unmatched: 7. This CDR3 has 17 residues. From germline, CDR1 is SGHRS and CDR2 YFSETQ. The CDR3 nucleotides are TGCGCCAGCAGCGTACCGGGACTAGCGGGGGGCAACAATGAGCAGTTCTTC. Protein product: CASSVPGLAGGNNEQFF.

The CDR3 DNA follows: TGTGCCAGTCGACTAGCGGGAGGGAAAAACATTCAGTACTTC. Its translation is CASRLAGGKNIQYF. The V and J genes are TRBV19 and TRBJ2-4, with TRBD2 identical over 14 bases. Germline V lookup: CDR1 LNHDA, CDR2 SQIVND (reference sequence). The V and J ends lost 8 bases and 4 bases, in that order; junction bases with no gene match: 1. The CDR3 totals 14 residues.

V and J are TRBV27 and TRBJ1-5, with 7 positions matching TRBD1. V dropped 11 bases and J dropped 5; count of bases not matched to a gene: 12. This CDR3 is built from 14 residues. Germline CDR1 is MNHEY and CDR2 is SMNVEV (reference sequence). The CDR3, as DNA: TGTGCCCAGGCGGCCCCAGGGGGGCATCAGCCCCAGCATTTT. The encoded protein is CAQAAPGGHQPQHF.